This TCR beta chain was sequenced during a study of cytomegalovirus exposure and HLA in healthy donors. The PCR had 60 Vbeta and 13 Jbeta primers. Repertoires were generated with immunoSEQ multiplex PCR, while TCRdb's copy carries only in-frame clones and drops some. The data hold about 150,000 clones, with approximately 73% observed a single time. This CDR3 has 15 residues. CDR1 SEHNR and CDR2 FQNEAQ come from the germline V gene (reference sequence). This clone was picked up a small number of times. At one of its ends the junction is not consistent with the germline gene, which may arise from a read error.

The sequencing sample was made of PBMCs. The genes are TRBV7-9 and TRBJ1-1, with 10 positions matching TRBD1. The TCR originated in a woman aged 18-29 years in good health and CMV-seropositive. For the CDR3, the DNA is TGTTCCAGCAGCCCGGGACAGGGGAAGAACACTGAAGCTTTCTTT. Translation: CSSSPGQGKNTEAFF. The entire variable domain, with the rest obtained from reference TRBV7-9 and TRBJ1-1, is as follows: DTGVSQNPRHKITKRGQNVTFRCDPISEHNRLYWYRQTLGQGPEFLTYFQNEAQLEKSRLLSDRFSAERPKGSFSTLEIQRTEQGDSAMYLCSSSPGQGKNTEAFFGQGTRLTVV.